Below, one TCR beta chain is given with its context. Its target is not known. This entry is derived from a study of STAT3 mutations in large granular lymphocyte leukemia. Study overall: Among longitudinally sequenced T-LGLL patients, roughly half had canonical activating STAT3 mutations detected. The study's findings and limits: Every T-cell large granular lymphocyte leukemia patient had at least one immunodominant TCR beta clonotype.

Using immunoSEQ multiplex PCR, the repertoire was profiled, and TCRdb retains in-frame clones only, with some absent. The sample holds over 25,000 clones, 65% to 80% seen once. Trimming left V 3 bases short and J 2 bases short, with 14 bases between. CDR3 size: 15 residues. Per the germline V gene, CDR1 is SEHNR and CDR2 is FQNEAQ (reference sequence). The specimen sequenced was peripheral blood mononuclear cells. The TCR sequence derives from a woman in her forties or fifties with T-cell large granular lymphocyte leukemia. Some clones in this sample may be carry-over from other donors' samples. The V call is TRBV7-9, the J call TRBJ2-7; D assignment may be TRBD1 or TRBD2 (5 bases each). The CDR3 sequence is CASSFYRDRTYEQYF. As DNA, the CDR3 is TGTGCCAGCAGCTTTTACCGGGACCGCACCTACGAGCAGTACTTC.